This TCR beta chain derives from a study of early stage breast cancer tumors. About the research overall: Invasive lobular carcinomas made up about 30% of the 12 ER+/PR+/HER2- tumors. Average read coverage per sample was approximately 9.1-fold.

Study outcomes and limitations: Functional markers like CD4, CD8 and FOXP3 were missed in bulk sequencing. Tumors had 2 to 3-fold higher T cell density than normal breast.

CDR1 and CDR2 (germline): SNHLY, FYNNEI. J lost 1 base, V lost 8 bases, and 10 bases had no gene match. The CDR3 runs 16 residues. Worth noting for this clone: Its antigen is not known.

The data were produced by immunoSEQ multiplex PCR, yet TCRdb's version contains in-frame clones alone and is incomplete. The top ten clones hold under 2% of a sample with roughly 20,000 clones, approximately 82% of them seen once. The chain combines TRBV2 with TRBJ1-1, with 10 bases matching TRBD1. The receptor was isolated from a person aged 70 to 85 with breast cancer. The sequencing sample was made of blood. The DNA for the CDR3 is TGTGCCAGCGTAAGGGGGACAGGGGATAAGAACACTGAAGCTTTCTTT. It encodes CASVRGTGDKNTEAFF.